Shown below are 25 T cell receptor beta chains from a single sample sequenced in a study of T cells in Graves' hyperthyroidism and ophthalmopathy. Amplification yielded TCR beta CDR3 regions, with RNA transcripts as the source. Researchers ran a first-round RT-PCR on the TCR CDR3 using the HTBI primer set. TCRdb re-analysed the multiplex PCR reads in MiXCR, keeping a single row per CDR3 protein. The sample contains about 380,000 distinct CDR3 sequences, roughly 14% of which appear only once. Sequencing was carried out using blood. The origin of the receptors is a woman under 40 with Graves' ophthalmopathy.

This clonotype was counted ten times or more. The chain links TRBV30 to TRBJ2-3; D call uncertain. Trimming cost V 7 bases and J 4 bases, with 15 bases left between them. The CDR3 extends over 13 amino acids. The germline CDR1 and CDR2 sequences are GTSNPN and SVGIG (reference sequence). The CDR3 bases are TGTGCCTCCGCTCCGGGCCTCGCAGATACGCAGTATTTT. Protein product: CASAPGLADTQYF.

This clonotype turned up a few times. Sequence at one end of the junction differs from germline and may be a read error. The CDR3: CVSSRWDRNYEQYF. CDR3 coding DNA: TGTGTCAGCAGCCGCTGGGACAGGAATTACGAGCAGTACTTC. The rearrangement links TRBV7-9 to TRBJ2-7; 8 positions agree with TRBD1. This CDR3 region has 14 residues. CDR1 is SEHNR and CDR2 is FQNEAQ in the germline V gene (reference sequence). Based on the CDR3 plus reference TRBV7-9 and TRBJ2-7, the full variable domain is DTGVSQNPRHKITKRGQNVTFRCDPISEHNRLYWYRQTLGQGPEFLTYFQNEAQLEKSRLLSDRFSAERPKGSFSTLEIQRTEQGDSAMYLCVSSRWDRNYEQYFGPGTRLTVT.

This clonotype was seen only a few times. V usage is TRBV4-1 and J usage is TRBJ2-1; TRBD2 matches 7 bases. This CDR3 contains 12 residues. J was trimmed by 12 bases and V by 4 bases; bases with no gene match: 6. The germline V gene encodes CDR1 MGHRA and CDR2 YSYEKL. The CDR3 nucleotides are TGCGCCAGCAGCCGGAGCGGGGCCCGGCAGTTCTTC. Amino acid sequence: CASSRSGARQFF.

The chain couples TRBV6-2 or TRBV6-3 to TRBJ1-1, with D possibly being TRBD1 (5 bases). The CDR3 loop spans 16 amino acids. Germline CDR1 MNHEY, CDR2 SVGEGT. The germline V and J ends were trimmed by 2 bases and 5 bases, with 18 bases remaining between them. The CDR3 DNA follows: TGTGCCAGCAGTTACGTCGGGGGACGGGGTTGGACTGAAGCTTTCTTT. Translating gives CASSYVGGRGWTEAFF.

The table lists this clonotype with many counts. The rearrangement links TRBV18 to TRBJ2-7; perhaps TRBD1 as D (7 bases). CDR3 length: 16 residues. CDR1 is KGHSH, CDR2 LQKENI, per germline. Trimming cost V 1 base and J 2 bases, with 15 bases left between them. The CDR3 DNA follows: TGTGCCAGCTCACCACAAGGCGGGACAGTAACCTACGAGCAGTACTTC. This codes for CASSPQGGTVTYEQYF. Together with reference TRBV18 and TRBJ2-7, the CDR3 gives the full variable domain: NAGVMQNPRHLVRRRGQEARLRCSPMKGHSHVYWYRQLPEEGLKFMVYLQKENIIDESGMPKERFSAEFPKEGPSILRIQQVVRGDSAAYFCASSPQGGTVTYEQYFGPGTRLTVT.

This clonotype was observed at least ten times. The CDR3 spells CASSPQGMGNQPQHF. CDR3 in DNA: TGTGCCAGCAGCCCCCAGGGGATGGGCAATCAGCCCCAGCATTTT. The chain carries TRBV12-3 or TRBV12-4 and TRBJ1-5; a possible D gene is TRBD1 (6 bases). V was trimmed by 6 bases and J by 2 bases, leaving 14 bases between them. This CDR3 comprises 15 residues.

In its sample, this clonotype was seen many times. This chain connects TRBV29-1 to TRBJ1-2; weak D call: TRBD1 (6 bases). Trimming took off 6 bases at V and 8 bases at J, with 16 bases between the two ends. CDR1 is SQVTM and CDR2 is ANQGSEA in the germline V gene. The CDR3 loop spans 12 amino acids. The CDR3 DNA is TGCAGCGTCGGGACACCCAAAAGCGGCTACACCTTC. Protein: CSVGTPKSGYTF.

The gene calls are TRBV7-2 and TRBJ2-3; 7 nucleotides line up with TRBD2. The CDR3 loop spans 16 amino acids. V dropped 1 base and J dropped 1; count of bases not matched to a gene: 5. Germline loops: CDR1 SGHTA, CDR2 FQGNSA. This CDR3 reads CASSLVTSGGTDTQYF. For the CDR3, the DNA is TGTGCCAGCAGCTTAGTCACCAGCGGGGGCACAGATACGCAGTATTTT.

This clonotype has more than one count but fewer than ten. J is TRBJ1-5 and V is TRBV27; unclear D gene. The CDR3 is 16 amino acids. CDR1 and CDR2 from the germline V gene are MNHEY and SMNVEV (reference sequence). V was clipped by 5 bases and J by 0 bases, with 14 bases between them. Here the CDR3 DNA reads TGTGCCAGCAGTCCGTCGTGGAGGGTTAGCAATCAGCCCCAGCATTTT. Amino acid sequence: CASSPSWRVSNQPQHF.

This clonotype was found many times. This sequence joins TRBV10-2 and TRBJ1-5; unclear D gene. Germline V gives CDR1 WSHSY, CDR2 SAAADI. The CDR3 is 17 residues long. The V end was cut by 0 bases, the J end by 1 base, with 13 bases between. Written as DNA, the CDR3 is TGCGCCAGCAGTGAGTCGATGGGAGGAATGAGCAATCAGCCCCAGCATTTT. Translated, it gives CASSESMGGMSNQPQHF.

At least ten counts were recorded for this clonotype. The gene calls are TRBV7-3 and TRBJ2-3; unclear D gene. V was clipped by 3 bases and J by 5 bases, with 12 bases between them. The CDR3 totals 14 residues. Germline values: CDR1 SGHTA, CDR2 FQGTGA. CDR3 in DNA: TGTGCCAGCAGCTTGAGCAGATGGGGAGATACGCAGTATTTT. Translation gives CASSLSRWGDTQYF.

This clonotype was observed at least ten times. The chain employs TRBV6-1 and TRBJ2-7, with 8 bases fitting TRBD1. This CDR3 region has 15 residues. V gave up 6 bases and J gave up 4 bases; unmatched junction bases: 11. Germline CDR1 reads MNHNS; CDR2 reads SASEGT. The CDR3 region has the DNA TGTGCCAGCAGGTCCGGACAGGGTGTAAGTTACGAGCAGTACTTC. Residues: CASRSGQGVSYEQYF.

There are many counts of this clonotype. The chain has TRBV9 and TRBJ2-2; D may be TRBD2 (5 bases). The germline gives CDR1 SGDLS, CDR2 YYNGEE. Deletions cut 4 bases from V and 7 bases from J, with 11 bases between. There are 13 residues in the CDR3. The CDR3 DNA is TGTGCCAGCAGCCTCGAGGGCTTCGGGGAGCTGTTTTTT. Protein product: CASSLEGFGELFF. The full variable domain, in which reference TRBV9 and TRBJ2-2 provide the parts outside the CDR3, is DSGVTQTPKHLITATGQRVTLRCSPRSGDLSVYWYQQSLDQGLQFLIQYYNGEERAKGNILERFSAQQFPDLHSELNLSSLELGDSALYFCASSLEGFGELFFGEGSRLTVL.

This clonotype was observed at least ten times. The CDR3 loop reads CASSSKIPGTGVYNEQFF. The DNA for the CDR3 is TGTGCCAGCAGCTCTAAGATCCCCGGGACAGGGGTCTACAATGAGCAGTTCTTC. The chain joins TRBV7-3 to TRBJ2-1; 10 nucleotides line up with TRBD1. Per the germline V gene, CDR1 is SGHTA and CDR2 is FQGTGA. This CDR3 has 18 residues. V shed 4 bases, J shed 3 bases, and the junction held 12 bases outside the gene matches.

Ten or more counts support this clonotype. The CDR3 DNA follows: TGTGCCAGCAGCATCTCCGGGACCATCGGCTACGAGCAGTACTTC. It specifies CASSISGTIGYEQYF. This sequence joins TRBV7-2 and TRBJ2-7; D is possibly TRBD1 or TRBD2 (5 bases each). Per germline, CDR1 SGHTA and CDR2 FQGNSA. V was shortened by 5 bases and J by 3 bases, with 17 bases between the two germline ends. The CDR3 has 15 residues.

This clonotype was detected ten times or more. This sequence joins TRBV15 and TRBJ1-5; D not certain. In germline, CDR1 is LNHNV, CDR2 YYDKDF (reference sequence). The CDR3 spans 18 residues. The ends were cut back, 0 bases at V and 1 base at J, with 16 bases in the middle. The CDR3 here is CATSRDHPSGASNQPQHF. CDR3 coding DNA: TGTGCCACCAGCAGAGATCACCCCTCGGGCGCAAGCAATCAGCCCCAGCATTTT.

This clonotype was observed at least ten times. The chain links TRBV27 to TRBJ1-5, with a tentative D call TRBD1 (5 bases). In germline, CDR1 is MNHEY, CDR2 SMNVEV (reference sequence). There are 15 residues in the CDR3. V lost 3 bases to trimming and J lost 2 bases, with 11 bases between them. The CDR3 region has the DNA TGTGCCAGCAGTTTCCTCCCGGGGGGCAATCAGCCCCAGCATTTT. This gives the protein CASSFLPGGNQPQHF.

CDR3 nucleotide sequence: TGTGCCAGTAGTAGGCCAGGAGGCACCGGGGAGCTGTTTTTT. Translated, it gives CASSRPGGTGELFF. The chain joins TRBV19 to TRBJ2-2, with D possibly TRBD2 on 5 matching bases. Germline V gives CDR1 LNHDA, CDR2 SQIVND (reference sequence). The CDR3 is 14 amino acids. The V gene lost 4 bases and the J gene lost 4 bases, with 10 bases spanning the gap.

This clonotype was seen at least ten times. This chain connects TRBV3-1 to TRBJ2-7, with D maybe TRBD2 (6 bases). The CDR3 runs to 15 residues. CDR1 and CDR2 from the germline V gene are LGHDT and YNNKEL (reference sequence). V lost 3 bases to trimming and J lost 2 bases, with 14 bases between them. Here the CDR3 DNA reads TGTGCCAGCAGCCAGGGGACTTCAATCCCCTACGAGCAGTACTTC. This codes for CASSQGTSIPYEQYF.

This clonotype appeared a few times. The chain has TRBV28 and TRBJ1-1; 9 positions match TRBD1. V lost 8 bases and J lost 5; bases outside the gene matches: 9. CDR1 is MDHEN, CDR2 SYDVKM, per germline. The CDR3 sequence is 14 residues long. CDR3 sequence: CASYEQGARTEAFF. The CDR3 DNA follows: TGTGCCAGCTATGAACAGGGGGCGCGAACTGAAGCTTTCTTT.

This clonotype was observed at least ten times. This sequence joins TRBV20-1 and TRBJ1-1; D is ambiguous. Per germline, CDR1 DFQATT and CDR2 SNEGSKA (reference sequence). The CDR3 has 11 residues. V was shortened by 4 bases and J by 4 bases, with 7 bases between the two germline ends. CDR3 DNA sequence: TGCAGTGCTACCCCGGTCACTGAAGCTTTCTTT. Translation gives CSATPVTEAFF.

At least ten counts were recorded for this clonotype. This chain uses TRBV7-2 with TRBJ1-2; the D gene is possibly TRBD1 (6 bases). Germline CDR1 is SGHTA and CDR2 is FQGNSA. CDR3 length: 12 residues. Deletions cut 3 bases from V and 6 bases from J, with 8 bases between. DNA of the CDR3: TGTGCCAGCAGCTTGGGGGGGCATGGCTACACCTTC. It translates to CASSLGGHGYTF.

This clonotype was observed many times. The rearrangement joins TRBV20-1 to TRBJ1-6, with TRBD1 matching over 12 bases. With V trimmed by 0 bases and J by 7 bases, 4 bases remained unmatched. This CDR3 is 16 amino acids long. Germline CDR1 is DFQATT and CDR2 is SNEGSKA (reference sequence). The CDR3: CSARDSGQGANSPLHF. The CDR3 DNA follows: TGCAGTGCTAGAGACTCGGGACAGGGGGCGAATTCACCCCTCCACTTT.

CDR3 nucleotide sequence: TGTGCCAGCAGCTTGGAGGGGATCAATGAGCAGTTCTTC. It translates to CASSLEGINEQFF. The chain carries TRBV7-3 and TRBJ2-1; tentative D call: TRBD2 (6 bases). Germline CDR1 is SGHTA and CDR2 is FQGTGA. This CDR3 is built from 13 residues. V lost 3 bases and J lost 6, with 9 bases in between.

This clonotype was seen repeatedly, ten times or more. The chain employs TRBV6-2 or TRBV6-3 and TRBJ2-5; D is undetermined. The V and J ends lost 8 bases and 5 bases respectively, with 12 bases between them. This CDR3 contains 12 residues. The germline V gene has CDR1 MNHEY and CDR2 SVGEGT. The CDR3 nucleotides read TGTGCCAGCGGGGTGAATGGGGAGACCCAGTACTTC. Translation gives CASGVNGETQYF.